This T cell receptor (beta chain) was recovered during a study of T cells in Graves' hyperthyroidism and ophthalmopathy. A remark on this clonotype: Its antigen is still unknown.

V lost 7 bases and J 2 bases, leaving 14 bases between the germline ends. Per the germline V gene, CDR1 is MNHEY and CDR2 is SVGAGI. The CDR3 totals 14 residues. Study-level findings and limits: A model of 13 V-J features distinguished ophthalmopathy from stable hyperthyroidism.

Stable Graves' hyperthyroidism denoted no ophthalmopathy progression over 18 months. Reasons for excluding patients were uncontrolled infection, other autoimmune disease, pregnancy or lactation. The source material, RNA transcripts, was used to amplify TCR beta CDR3 regions. Carried out on the TCR CDR3, a first-round RT-PCR used the HTBI primer set. TCRdb redid the calling of the multiplex PCR reads with MiXCR, one entry per CDR3 protein. The sample shows roughly 800,000 distinct CDR3 sequences, more than 30% of them seen only once. Sequenced input: blood. V gene TRBV6-5 combines with J gene TRBJ1-2; no clear D gene. This sequence originates from a man younger than 30 with Graves' hyperthyroidism. The CDR3 nucleotides read TGTGCCAGCACCCCTGGGATCGGAAACTATGGCTACACCTTC. Its translation: CASTPGIGNYGYTF.